The 21 T cell receptor beta chains presented below share a single source sample, sequenced in a study of CXCR3-negative and CXCR3-positive naive CD8 T cells. The study, taken as a whole, reports: CXCR3-positive naive cells had more hydrophobic TRB CDR3s than CXCR3-negative naive cells.

All TRB cDNA libraries came from 5' RACE performed with UMI labels. Reprocessing the 5' RACE reads, TCRdb reports a single entry for every CDR3 protein and omits DNA. The sample includes around 63,000 distinct CDR3 sequences. These TCRs are of unknown antigen specificity. The sample was naive CXCR3+ CD8+ T cells from blood. Subset meaning: CD45RO-CCR7+CD27+CD95- naive CD8+ T cells expressing CXCR3 (TNR3+). The receptors were sampled from a human donor in good health. Some clones in this sample may be carry-over from other donors' samples.

The J gene is TRBJ2-7, the V gene TRBV18; with no DNA, the TCRdb D assignment of TRBD1 cannot be verified. The CDR3 sequence is 14 residues long. The germline gives CDR1 KGHSH, CDR2 LQKENI. Here the CDR3 reads CASSPRDSPYEQYF.

This chain joins TRBV27 and TRBJ2-3; TCRdb proposes TRBD2, but this gene call is untestable without DNA. In germline, CDR1 is MNHEY, CDR2 SMNVEV (reference sequence). The CDR3 is made up of 16 amino acids. The CDR3 sequence: CASKPLLTVGTDTQYF.

The chain employs TRBV4-2 and TRBJ2-7; the TCRdb D gene call, TRBD1, has no DNA to confirm it. The CDR3 sequence is 16 residues long. Germline V gene sequence: CDR1 LGHNA, CDR2 YNFKEQ. CDR3 amino acids: CASSHVRGAVLNEQYF.

This chain connects TRBV15 to TRBJ2-3; TCRdb selects TRBD1, and the lack of DNA leaves this call unchecked. This CDR3 has 16 residues. Germline CDR1 is LNHNV and CDR2 is YYDKDF (reference sequence). The CDR3 spells CATSVDRQGSTDTQYF.

The genes are TRBV6-5 and TRBJ2-2; the D call from TCRdb, TRBD1, cannot be confirmed without DNA. CDR1 is MNHEY and CDR2 is SVGAGI in the germline V gene. There are 18 residues in the CDR3. This CDR3 reads CASRERFAGTGETGELFF.

CDR3 amino acids: CASSDGQGGTEAFF. This chain links TRBV6-4 with TRBJ1-1; TCRdb gives TRBD1 as the D gene, but with no DNA this cannot be confirmed. CDR3 length: 14 amino acids. Germline V gene data show CDR1 as MRHNA and CDR2 as SNTAGT.

This rearrangement joins TRBV28 to TRBJ2-2; no DNA is available, so the TRBD1 call from TCRdb remains unchecked. This CDR3 is 18 amino acids long. The germline CDR1 and CDR2 sequences are MDHEN and SYDVKM. The CDR3 spells CASSTGVYPPTNTGELFF.

The chain has TRBV29-1 and TRBJ2-2; TCRdb's assignment of TRBD1 cannot be checked, as there is no DNA. Germline V gene sequence: CDR1 SQVTM, CDR2 ANQGSEA. The CDR3 sequence is 12 residues long. This CDR3 reads CSVVGGTGELFF.

The CDR3 loop reads CASSPSGGLHNEQFF. The V and J genes are TRBV6-4 and TRBJ2-1; TCRdb calls TRBD2, which cannot be checked without DNA. The CDR3 runs to 15 residues. CDR1 is MRHNA, CDR2 SNTAGT, per germline.

This chain uses TRBV12-3 or TRBV12-4 with TRBJ2-2; TCRdb designates TRBD1, a call that cannot be tested without DNA. The CDR3 totals 15 residues. CDR3 sequence reads: CASSLTGAYTGELFF.

The chain recombines TRBV7-3 with TRBJ2-2; the TCRdb call, TRBD2, lacks DNA for checking. CDR3 length: 14 residues. Germline V gives CDR1 SGHTA, CDR2 FQGTGA. The CDR3 region is CASSLEEGTGELFF. The whole variable domain, remainder taken from reference TRBV7-3 and TRBJ2-2, is GAGVSQTPSNKVTEKGKYVELRCDPISGHTALYWYRQSLGQGPEFLIYFQGTGAADDSGLPNDRFFAVRPEGSVSTLKIQRTERGDSAVYLCASSLEEGTGELFFGEGSRLTVL.

The gene calls are TRBV7-3 and TRBJ2-7; no DNA is available, so the TRBD1 call from TCRdb remains unchecked. From germline, CDR1 is SGHTA and CDR2 FQGTGA. The CDR3 loop spans 15 amino acids. The CDR3: CASSPRGAGPYEQYF.

The chain combines TRBV9 with TRBJ2-3. Germline V CDR1 and CDR2: SGDLS, YYNGEE. CDR3 length: 17 amino acids. The CDR3 loop is CASSVGNPSPSTDTQYF. The entire variable domain, with the rest obtained from reference TRBV9 and TRBJ2-3, is as follows: DSGVTQTPKHLITATGQRVTLRCSPRSGDLSVYWYQQSLDQGLQFLIQYYNGEERAKGNILERFSAQQFPDLHSELNLSSLELGDSALYFCASSVGNPSPSTDTQYFGPGTRLTVL.

This rearrangement joins TRBV7-9 to TRBJ1-3; the D gene TCRdb calls, TRBD1, cannot be checked with no DNA. Germline V gene sequence: CDR1 SEHNR, CDR2 FQNEAQ (reference sequence). CDR3 length equals 16 residues. CDR3 protein: CASTSTDPSSGNTIYF.

The rearrangement joins TRBV12-3 or TRBV12-4 to TRBJ1-2; TCRdb's D call of TRBD1 is untestable without DNA. There are 12 residues in the CDR3. CDR3 residues: CASSGRGEGYTF.

This chain links TRBV27 with TRBJ2-1. This CDR3 has 18 amino acids. Per germline, CDR1 MNHEY and CDR2 SMNVEV (reference sequence). The CDR3 reads CASSLSSGLFSSYNEQFF.

This chain uses TRBV5-6 with TRBJ1-2. Germline lookup yields CDR1 SGHDT and CDR2 YYEEEE. This CDR3 has 13 residues. The CDR3 reads CASSQITGSGYTF.

The rearrangement joins TRBV4-3 to TRBJ2-1; the TCRdb D gene call, TRBD1, has no DNA to confirm it. Germline CDR1 reads LGHNA; CDR2 reads YSLEER. CDR3 length: 15 amino acids. CDR3 protein: CASSQGQGPGNEKFF.

The chain combines TRBV7-9 with TRBJ2-7; the D gene TCRdb calls, TRBD1, cannot be checked with no DNA. CDR3 length equals 12 residues. The germline V gene has CDR1 SEHNR and CDR2 FQNEAQ (reference sequence). This CDR3 is CASSFGGSEQYF. Based on the CDR3 plus reference TRBV7-9 and TRBJ2-7, the full variable domain is DTGVSQNPRHKITKRGQNVTFRCDPISEHNRLYWYRQTLGQGPEFLTYFQNEAQLEKSRLLSDRFSAERPKGSFSTLEIQRTEQGDSAMYLCASSFGGSEQYFGPGTRLTVT.

The rearrangement joins TRBV11-2 to TRBJ1-6; TCRdb designates TRBD1, a call that cannot be tested without DNA. The CDR3 runs 14 residues. CDR1 is SGHAT, CDR2 FQNNGV, per germline. The CDR3 is CASSPTGLNSPLHF. Looking up the rest from reference TRBV11-2 and TRBJ1-6 gives the full variable domain: EAGVAQSPRYKIIEKRQSVAFWCNPISGHATLYWYQQILGQGPKLLIQFQNNGVVDDSQLPKDRFSAERLKGVDSTLKIQPAKLEDSAVYLCASSPTGLNSPLHFGNGTRLTVT.

The chain uses TRBV7-6 and TRBJ1-4. Germline CDR1 is SGHVS and CDR2 is FNYEAQ. The CDR3 extends over 15 amino acids. The CDR3: CASSLLRSKNEKLFF.